The rows below give T cell receptor beta chains drawn from one sample of a study of cytomegalovirus exposure and HLA in healthy donors. Some clones are missing from TCRdb's copy, which holds only in-frame ones; the method was immunoSEQ multiplex PCR. The sample contains approximately 100,000 clones, about 75% of which appear only once. Sequencing used PBMCs. These receptors all stem from a woman between 40 and 50 years old in good health and CMV-seronegative. CDR3s include the opening cysteine and the closing phenylalanine or tryptophan. Clone size is shown for a subset of rows, as once, few, many or a class of expanded clone.

length: 17; J: TRBJ2-4; size: NA; V: TRBV13; CDR3: CASSLGAEVGLKNIQYF
length: 15; J: TRBJ1-2; size: NA; V: TRBV27; CDR3: CASSSTPQGNYGYTF
length: 14; J: TRBJ1-2; size: NA; V: TRBV7-9; CDR3: CASSYPGDSYGYTF
length: 17; J: TRBJ2-1; size: few; V: TRBV5-6; CDR3: CASSSTRTSGGWGEQFF
length: 18; J: TRBJ2-2; size: NA; V: TRBV7-3; CDR3: CASSLILAGGNLAGELFF
length: 15; J: TRBJ1-2; size: few; V: TRBV6-5; CDR3: CASSSDRGRGAGYTF
length: 11; J: TRBJ1-5; size: NA; V: TRBV6-5; CDR3: CASNCIQPQHF
length: 14; J: TRBJ2-2; size: NA; V: TRBV2; CDR3: CASRGTGGTGELFF
length: 14; J: TRBJ2-7; size: NA; V: TRBV6-6; CDR3: CASSYGQGSHEQYF
length: 12; J: TRBJ2-7; size: NA; V: TRBV6-1; CDR3: CAVRAGTREQYF
length: 18; J: TRBJ2-1; size: few; V: TRBV19; CDR3: CASSIVLTSGGPAGEQFF
length: 19; J: TRBJ1-2; size: NA; V: TRBV4-1; CDR3: CASSRTSTGTGGTTYGYTF
length: 13; J: TRBJ2-2; size: once; V: TRBV21-1; CDR3: CASMKGVTGELFF
length: 15; J: TRBJ2-7; size: NA; V: TRBV7-2; CDR3: CASSPRRGGYYEQYF
length: 14; J: TRBJ2-7; size: NA; V: TRBV7-3; CDR3: CASRPMGLSYEQYF
length: 17; J: TRBJ2-1; size: NA; V: TRBV4-1; CDR3: CASSQVSWTSSYNEQFF
length: 14; J: TRBJ1-1; size: NA; V: TRBV5-1; CDR3: CASSFFGQGGEAFF
length: 15; J: TRBJ1-1; size: NA; V: TRBV7-9; CDR3: CASSLARGGPTEAFF
length: 13; J: TRBJ1-2; size: NA; V: TRBV6-5; CDR3: CASSRNRGYGYTF
length: 13; J: TRBJ2-5; size: NA; V: TRBV7-9; CDR3: CASSLREPTGLHF
length: 16; J: TRBJ2-5; size: NA; V: TRBV14; CDR3: CASSDPWTGGAQTQYF
length: 11; J: TRBJ1-2; size: NA; V: TRBV20-1; CDR3: CSARQAVGYTF
length: 12; J: TRBJ2-3; size: NA; V: TRBV25-1; CDR3: CASFNWGGEQYF
length: 13; J: TRBJ2-1; size: few; V: TRBV6-6; CDR3: CASTSDRDNEQFF
length: 14; J: TRBJ2-7; size: NA; V: TRBV5-4; CDR3: CASSRRDSLGEQYF
length: 15; J: TRBJ1-2; size: NA; V: TRBV7-2; CDR3: CASSLRTETNYGYTF
length: 12; J: TRBJ1-4; size: medium-sized; V: TRBV7-6; CDR3: CASSFREEKLFF
length: 14; J: TRBJ2-7; size: NA; V: TRBV7-8; CDR3: CASSPQGTSLEQYF
length: 14; J: TRBJ1-4; size: NA; V: TRBV6-1; CDR3: CASSFTGGYEKLFF
length: 14; J: TRBJ2-3; size: NA; V: TRBV5-1; CDR3: CASSSVAGEDTQYF
length: 16; J: TRBJ2-5; size: NA; V: TRBV27; CDR3: CASSPVDRGRGETQYF
length: 11; J: TRBJ1-2; size: NA; V: TRBV2; CDR3: CASSEGSGYTF
length: 13; J: TRBJ2-3; size: NA; V: TRBV6-5; CDR3: CASSSPTWDTQYF
length: 15; J: TRBJ2-1; size: NA; V: TRBV6-5; CDR3: CASSLAGTYYNEQFF
length: 12; J: TRBJ1-4; size: NA; V: TRBV15; CDR3: CATEGGDEKLFF
length: 12; J: TRBJ1-1; size: NA; V: TRBV25-1; CDR3: CASSEYTGQAFF
length: 13; J: TRBJ2-3; size: NA; V: TRBV5-6; CDR3: CATSRVGTDTQYF